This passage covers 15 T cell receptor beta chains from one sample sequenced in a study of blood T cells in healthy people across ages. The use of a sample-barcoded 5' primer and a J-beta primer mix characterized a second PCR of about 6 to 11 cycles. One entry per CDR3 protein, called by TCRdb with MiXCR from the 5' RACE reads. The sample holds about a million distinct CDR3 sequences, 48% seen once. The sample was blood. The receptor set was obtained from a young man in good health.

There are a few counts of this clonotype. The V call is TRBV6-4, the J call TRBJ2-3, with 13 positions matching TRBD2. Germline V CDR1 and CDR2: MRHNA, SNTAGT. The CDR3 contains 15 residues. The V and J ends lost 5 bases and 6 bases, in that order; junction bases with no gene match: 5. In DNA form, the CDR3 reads TGTGCCAGCAGTCCGACTAGCGGGGGGTTGGATACGCAGTATTTT. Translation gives CASSPTSGGLDTQYF.

The CDR3 DNA follows: TGTGCCAGCAGCTTAGTGGACAGGGGGCTACCTTCCGATACGCAGTATTTT. Amino acid sequence: CASSLVDRGLPSDTQYF. The genes are TRBV11-2 and TRBJ2-3; TRBD1 matches at 11 bases. The V gene end was trimmed by 1 base and the J gene end by 6 bases; junction bases not matched to a gene: 9. The CDR3 runs 17 residues. Germline assignment: CDR1 SGHAT and CDR2 FQNNGV.

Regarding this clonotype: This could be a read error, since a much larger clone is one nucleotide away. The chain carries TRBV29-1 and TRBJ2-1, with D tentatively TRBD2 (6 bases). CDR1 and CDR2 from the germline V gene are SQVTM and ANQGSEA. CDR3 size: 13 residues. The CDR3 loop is CSIEELGGDEQFF. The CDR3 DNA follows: TGCAGCATTGAAGAACTCGGGGGTGATGAGCAGTTCTTC.

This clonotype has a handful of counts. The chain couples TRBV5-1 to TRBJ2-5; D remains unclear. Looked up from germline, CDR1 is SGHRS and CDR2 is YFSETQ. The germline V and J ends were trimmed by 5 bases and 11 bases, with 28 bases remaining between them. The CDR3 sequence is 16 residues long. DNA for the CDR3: TGCGCCAGCAGTCGTGAAGGGCAGGCCTCGACGCGTGAGCAGTACTTC. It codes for CASSREGQASTREQYF.

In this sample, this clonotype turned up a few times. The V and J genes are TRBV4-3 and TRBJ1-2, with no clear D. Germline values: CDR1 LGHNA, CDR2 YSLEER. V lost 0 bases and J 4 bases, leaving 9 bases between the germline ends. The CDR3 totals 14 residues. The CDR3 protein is CASSQDHRSYGYTF. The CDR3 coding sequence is TGCGCCAGCAGCCAAGATCATCGCTCCTATGGCTACACCTTC.

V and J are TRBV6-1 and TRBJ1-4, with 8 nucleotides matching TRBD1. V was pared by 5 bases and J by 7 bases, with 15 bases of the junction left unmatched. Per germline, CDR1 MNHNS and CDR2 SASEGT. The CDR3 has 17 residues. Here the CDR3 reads CASSRGQGGSRGEKLFF. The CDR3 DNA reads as TGTGCCAGCAGTAGAGGACAGGGAGGGAGTCGGGGTGAAAAACTGTTTTTT.

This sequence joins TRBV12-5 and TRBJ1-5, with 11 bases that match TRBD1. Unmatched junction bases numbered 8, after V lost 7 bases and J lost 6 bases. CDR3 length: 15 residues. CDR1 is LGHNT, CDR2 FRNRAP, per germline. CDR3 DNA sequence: TGTGCTAGTGCCCTAGGGACAGGGGGAACTCAGCCCCAGCATTTT. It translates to CASALGTGGTQPQHF.

Here the CDR3 reads CASSEYSGASYNEQFF. The CDR3 DNA is TGTGCCAGCAGTGAATATTCCGGGGCTTCCTACAATGAGCAGTTCTTC. The J gene is TRBJ2-1, the V gene TRBV25-1; D is tentatively TRBD1 or TRBD2 (5 bases each). The length of the CDR3 is 16 residues. Germline CDR1 reads MGHDK; CDR2 reads SYGVNS. V shed 0 bases and J shed 1 base, with 10 bases lying between them.

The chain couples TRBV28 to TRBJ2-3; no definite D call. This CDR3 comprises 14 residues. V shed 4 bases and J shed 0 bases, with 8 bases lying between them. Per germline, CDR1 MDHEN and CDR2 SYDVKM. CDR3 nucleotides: TGTGCCAGCAGTTCCATGACTAGCACAGATACGCAGTATTTT. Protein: CASSSMTSTDTQYF.

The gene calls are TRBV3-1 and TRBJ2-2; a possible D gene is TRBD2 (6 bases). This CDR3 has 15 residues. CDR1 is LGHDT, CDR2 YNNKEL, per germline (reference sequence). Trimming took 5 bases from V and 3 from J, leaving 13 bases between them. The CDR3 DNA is TGTGCCAGCAGCGAGGGAGGTTCCTACACCGGGGAGCTGTTTTTT. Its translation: CASSEGGSYTGELFF.

The DNA of the CDR3 is TGTGCCAGCAGTTTAGCGCTCGCAGGGGGTTTGGGCACTGAAGCTTTCTTT. This sequence encodes CASSLALAGGLGTEAFF. The rearrangement joins TRBV12-3 or TRBV12-4 to TRBJ1-1; 7 nucleotides match TRBD1. The CDR3 consists of 17 residues. The J segment lost 4 bases and the V segment lost 0 bases, leaving 11 bases of the junction unmatched.

The CDR3 DNA reads as TGCAGCGTTGATCAAGCGGGTTACGAGCAGTACTTC. It yields the protein CSVDQAGYEQYF. The chain employs TRBV29-1 and TRBJ2-7; perhaps TRBD2 as D (6 bases). CDR1 is SQVTM and CDR2 is ANQGSEA in the germline V gene. The length of the CDR3 is 12 residues. V was trimmed by 3 bases and J by 4 bases, leaving 10 bases between them.

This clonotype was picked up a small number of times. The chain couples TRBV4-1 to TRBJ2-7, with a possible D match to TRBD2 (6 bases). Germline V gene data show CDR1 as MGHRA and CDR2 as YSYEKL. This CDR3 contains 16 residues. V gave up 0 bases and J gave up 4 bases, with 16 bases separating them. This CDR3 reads CASSQDVWGVGYEQYF. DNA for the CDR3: TGCGCCAGCAGCCAAGATGTTTGGGGGGTTGGTTACGAGCAGTACTTC.

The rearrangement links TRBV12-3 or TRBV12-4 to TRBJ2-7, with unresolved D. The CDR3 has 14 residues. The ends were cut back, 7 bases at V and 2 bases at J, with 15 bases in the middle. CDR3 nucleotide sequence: TGTGCCAGCACCGTTCTGGGTTCCGCCTACGAGCAGTACTTC. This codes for CASTVLGSAYEQYF.

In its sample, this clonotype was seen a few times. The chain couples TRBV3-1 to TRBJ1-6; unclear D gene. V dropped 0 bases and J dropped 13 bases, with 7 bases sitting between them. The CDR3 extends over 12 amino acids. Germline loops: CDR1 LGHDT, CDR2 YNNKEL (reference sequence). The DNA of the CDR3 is TGTGCCAGCAGCCAAGAAGGGAATCCCCTCCACTTT. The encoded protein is CASSQEGNPLHF.